This record looks at one T cell receptor beta chain sequence and its context. These data originate in a study of blood T cell repertoires in COVID-19. Recruits, aged roughly 18 to 95 years, lived in under 25 US areas. CDR3 length: 15 amino acids. Between the trimmed V and J ends, which lost 0 bases and 6 bases, there was a span of 14 bases. The V gene's germline CDR1 is LGHDT and CDR2 YNNKEL (reference sequence). The protocol was immunoSEQ multiplex PCR, while the TCRdb copy is restricted to in-frame clones and leaves out a portion. Of around 58,000 clones in the sample, about 82% were seen once. The rearrangement uses TRBV3-1 (or the pseudogene TRBV3-2) and TRBJ1-2, with D tentatively TRBD1 (5 bases). Sequences were obtained from PBMCs or T cells enriched from blood (not recorded which). The clonotype comes from a woman in her thirties or forties with acute COVID-19. The CDR3 protein is CASSQDTGGEHGYTF. CDR3 in DNA: TGTGCCAGCAGCCAAGATACGGGGGGAGAACATGGCTACACCTTC.